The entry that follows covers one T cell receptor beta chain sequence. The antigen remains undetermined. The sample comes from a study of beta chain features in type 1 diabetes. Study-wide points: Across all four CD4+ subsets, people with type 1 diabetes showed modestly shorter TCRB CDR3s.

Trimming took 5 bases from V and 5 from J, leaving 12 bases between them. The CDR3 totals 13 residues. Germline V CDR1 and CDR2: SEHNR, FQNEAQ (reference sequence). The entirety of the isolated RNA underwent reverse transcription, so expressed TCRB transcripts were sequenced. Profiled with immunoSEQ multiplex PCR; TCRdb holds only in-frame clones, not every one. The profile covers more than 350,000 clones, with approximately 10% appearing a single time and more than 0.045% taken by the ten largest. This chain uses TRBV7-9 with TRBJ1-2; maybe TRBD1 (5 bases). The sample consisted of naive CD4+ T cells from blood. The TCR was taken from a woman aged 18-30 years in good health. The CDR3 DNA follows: TGTGCCAGCAGCCCAAGGGACGTGTATGGCTACACCTTC. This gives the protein CASSPRDVYGYTF.